Listed below are T cell receptor beta chains from one sample, sequenced in a study of T cell responses to AZD1222 COVID-19 vaccine. Profiling relied on immunoSEQ multiplex PCR, and the TCRdb table lists in-frame clones only, not all of them. Of about 120,000 clones listed, around 82% are singletons. Specimen: peripheral blood, collected on day 0 of AZD1222 vaccination. The origin of the receptors is an adult in good health. Each CDR3 is given with its conserved first and last residue. The D gene is left open where the match is weak. Not every row has a clone size; where given, it reads once, few, many or a size class.

J gene: TRBJ2-3
V gene: TRBV4-1
clone size: once
D gene: .
CDR3 DNA: TGCGCCAGCAGCAGGCTAGCAGCAGATACGCAGTATTTT
CDR3 protein: CASSRLAADTQYF

J gene: TRBJ2-7
V gene: TRBV6-5
clone size: many
D gene: .
CDR3 DNA: TGTGCCAGCGCTTACGGGCAGACCTACGAGCAGTACTTC
CDR3 protein: CASAYGQTYEQYF

J gene: TRBJ1-6
V gene: TRBV28
clone size: .
D gene: .
CDR3 DNA: TGTGCCAGCTCGGAGGACTCCTATAATTCACCCCTCCACTTT
CDR3 protein: CASSEDSYNSPLHF

J gene: TRBJ2-7
V gene: TRBV21-1
clone size: .
D gene: .
CDR3 DNA: TGTGCCAGCAATTATGGGTTCGGGGGCGTCTACGAGCAGTACTTC
CDR3 protein: CASNYGFGGVYEQYF

J gene: TRBJ1-5
V gene: TRBV6-9
clone size: .
D gene: TRBD1
CDR3 DNA: TGTGCCAGCAACCCGACAGGGGATAGCAATCAGCCCCAGCATTTT
CDR3 protein: CASNPTGDSNQPQHF

J gene: TRBJ1-1
V gene: TRBV28
clone size: .
D gene: TRBD1
CDR3 DNA: TGTGCCAGCAGCTCTGCGACAGGGGACAAAGCTTTCTTT
CDR3 protein: CASSSATGDKAFF

J gene: TRBJ1-1
V gene: TRBV28
clone size: .
D gene: .
CDR3 DNA: TGTGCCAGCAGTCAGCCCCCCGCTATGAACACTGAAGCTTTCTTT
CDR3 protein: CASSQPPAMNTEAFF

J gene: TRBJ1-5
V gene: TRBV5-6
clone size: .
D gene: .
CDR3 DNA: TGTGCCAGCAGCTTGTGGACCTACAATCAGCCCCAGCATTTT
CDR3 protein: CASSLWTYNQPQHF

J gene: TRBJ1-6
V gene: TRBV4-3
clone size: .
D gene: .
CDR3 DNA: TGCGCCAGCAGCCAAGAATTGCAGGGTGGTTCACCCCTCCACTTT
CDR3 protein: CASSQELQGGSPLHF

J gene: TRBJ1-6
V gene: TRBV27
clone size: once
D gene: .
CDR3 DNA: TGTGCCAGCAGATCTGGGGGCAATATCTCACCCCTCCACTTT
CDR3 protein: CASRSGGNISPLHF

J gene: TRBJ1-1
V gene: TRBV14
clone size: .
D gene: .
CDR3 DNA: TGTGCCAGCAGCCCCATGGGACCGCTACCGAACACTGAAGCTTTCTTT
CDR3 protein: CASSPMGPLPNTEAFF

J gene: TRBJ1-1
V gene: TRBV7-4
clone size: .
D gene: .
CDR3 DNA: TGTGCCAGCAGCTTATTAGAGATGGCTGAAGCTTTCTTT
CDR3 protein: CASSLLEMAEAFF

J gene: TRBJ2-7
V gene: TRBV19
clone size: .
D gene: TRBD2
CDR3 DNA: TGTGCCAGTAGCGGGACTAGTTTGTACGAGCAGTACTTC
CDR3 protein: CASSGTSLYEQYF

J gene: TRBJ1-1
V gene: TRBV5-1
clone size: .
D gene: .
CDR3 DNA: TGCGCCAGTCGCTCCGGACAGCCGAACACTGAAGCTTTCTTT
CDR3 protein: CASRSGQPNTEAFF

J gene: TRBJ1-1
V gene: TRBV27
clone size: .
D gene: .
CDR3 DNA: TGTGCCAGCAGTCCCCTTGGGGCAGACACTGAAGCTTTCTTT
CDR3 protein: CASSPLGADTEAFF

J gene: TRBJ1-3
V gene: TRBV3-1/TRBV3-2
clone size: .
D gene: .
CDR3 DNA: TGTGCCAGCAGCCAAGAGAGTACAACTGGAAACACCATATATTTT
CDR3 protein: CASSQESTTGNTIYF

J gene: TRBJ2-2
V gene: TRBV7-8
clone size: .
D gene: .
CDR3 DNA: TGTGCCAGCAGCTTAGACGTGCCCGGCACCGGGGAGCTGTTTTTT
CDR3 protein: CASSLDVPGTGELFF

J gene: TRBJ2-1
V gene: TRBV6-1
clone size: once
D gene: .
CDR3 DNA: TGTGCCAGCAGTGAAGTTTGGGCAGATTACAATGAGCAGTTCTTC
CDR3 protein: CASSEVWADYNEQFF

J gene: TRBJ2-1
V gene: TRBV6-5
clone size: .
D gene: .
CDR3 DNA: TGTGCCAGCAGTTGGGATGCGAGGGGGGCCAGGAATGAGCAGTTCTTC
CDR3 protein: CASSWDARGARNEQFF

J gene: TRBJ1-1
V gene: TRBV19
clone size: .
D gene: .
CDR3 DNA: TGTGCCAGTAGGGGGCCGAGGGCAGAGAACACTGAAGCTTTCTTT
CDR3 protein: CASRGPRAENTEAFF

J gene: TRBJ1-2
V gene: TRBV6-2/TRBV6-3
clone size: once
D gene: .
CDR3 DNA: TGTGCCAGCAGTTATGGACTTTATGGCTACACCTTC
CDR3 protein: CASSYGLYGYTF

J gene: TRBJ2-5
V gene: TRBV27
clone size: .
D gene: .
CDR3 DNA: TGTGCCAGCAGTCCCGTCGCCCGAAAAGAGACCCAGTACTTC
CDR3 protein: CASSPVARKETQYF

J gene: TRBJ1-2
V gene: TRBV19
clone size: once
D gene: TRBD1
CDR3 DNA: TGTGCCAGTAGCCGCACAGGGGGCTATGGCTACACCTTC
CDR3 protein: CASSRTGGYGYTF

J gene: TRBJ2-2
V gene: TRBV10-2
clone size: .
D gene: TRBD1
CDR3 DNA: TGCGCCAGTAGGACAGGGGGCTCAGGGGAGCTGTTTTTT
CDR3 protein: CASRTGGSGELFF

J gene: TRBJ2-7
V gene: TRBV29-1
clone size: .
D gene: .
CDR3 DNA: TGCAGCGTTGGGGGCCTGGGGCCTACCTACGAGCAGTACTTC
CDR3 protein: CSVGGLGPTYEQYF

J gene: TRBJ2-1
V gene: TRBV7-2
clone size: .
D gene: TRBD2
CDR3 DNA: TGTGCCAGCAGCTTAATTTTACTAGCGGGGGGCCACAATGAGCAGTTCTTC
CDR3 protein: CASSLILLAGGHNEQFF

J gene: TRBJ2-1
V gene: TRBV12-5
clone size: .
D gene: .
CDR3 DNA: TGTGCTAGTGGTTTGCCGGGGGGCACTGAGCAGTTCTTC
CDR3 protein: CASGLPGGTEQFF

J gene: TRBJ2-1
V gene: TRBV5-5
clone size: .
D gene: .
CDR3 DNA: TGTGCCAGCAGCGCCCAGGGGATTGAGCAGTTCTTC
CDR3 protein: CASSAQGIEQFF

J gene: TRBJ1-2
V gene: TRBV28
clone size: .
D gene: TRBD1
CDR3 DNA: TGTGCCAGCAGGTGGGACAGGGCCCATGGCTACACCTTC
CDR3 protein: CASRWDRAHGYTF

J gene: TRBJ1-4
V gene: TRBV6-6
clone size: .
D gene: .
CDR3 DNA: TGTGCCAGCAGTTATGGAGTTTATGAAAAACTGTTTTTT
CDR3 protein: CASSYGVYEKLFF

J gene: TRBJ1-5
V gene: TRBV28
clone size: .
D gene: .
CDR3 DNA: TGTGCCAGCAGTTTTGGGGGGGCCGGCAATCAGCCCCAGCATTTT
CDR3 protein: CASSFGGAGNQPQHF